The T cell receptor beta chain under discussion was sequenced for a study of T cell changes during pregnancy in multiple sclerosis. Repertoires were generated with immunoSEQ multiplex PCR, while TCRdb's copy carries only in-frame clones and drops some. The sample carries approximately 97,000 clones, about nine tenths recorded once. This TCR came from a female donor in good health, enrolled as a control in a pregnancy study. This specimen consisted of peripheral blood, obtained after pregnancy.

For the CDR3, the DNA is TGTGCCAGCAGTGTAGGGGCCGTCACCGGGGAGCTGTTTTTT. This translates into CASSVGAVTGELFF. This rearrangement joins TRBV6-4 to TRBJ2-2; the D gene is possibly TRBD1 (5 bases). Trimming removed 4 bases from V and 4 bases from J, with 10 bases in between. Germline lookup yields CDR1 MRHNA and CDR2 SNTAGT. The CDR3 length is 14 residues.